This T cell receptor beta chain appears in the sequencing data of a study of chemoradiotherapy in HPV16-positive cancers. General study results and limits: For HPV16-positive patients, expanding HPV-responsive T cells associated with longer recurrence-free survival. Non-HPV-specific T cells did not expand in tumors during treatment, whereas candidate HPV-specific clones and E7-related motifs did.

Worth noting for this clone: Its target is unknown.

CDR1 is SGHNT and CDR2 is YENEEA in the germline V gene. The CDR3 is 15 amino acids. V trimming: 4 bases; J trimming: 5 bases; junction bases outside the gene matches: 8. TCRdb's table, derived via immunoSEQ multiplex PCR, lists solely in-frame clones and lacks some. The repertoire holds roughly 13,000 clones, with around 74% as singletons. J is TRBJ2-3 and V is TRBV11-3, with 8 positions matching TRBD2. The sample was acquired from a patient who underwent chemoradiotherapy. This clonotype was obtained from a human donor with HPV-associated anogenital cancer. The CDR3 spells CASSSGVSGIDTQYF. CDR3 DNA: TGTGCCAGCAGCTCCGGCGTTAGCGGGATAGATACGCAGTATTTT.